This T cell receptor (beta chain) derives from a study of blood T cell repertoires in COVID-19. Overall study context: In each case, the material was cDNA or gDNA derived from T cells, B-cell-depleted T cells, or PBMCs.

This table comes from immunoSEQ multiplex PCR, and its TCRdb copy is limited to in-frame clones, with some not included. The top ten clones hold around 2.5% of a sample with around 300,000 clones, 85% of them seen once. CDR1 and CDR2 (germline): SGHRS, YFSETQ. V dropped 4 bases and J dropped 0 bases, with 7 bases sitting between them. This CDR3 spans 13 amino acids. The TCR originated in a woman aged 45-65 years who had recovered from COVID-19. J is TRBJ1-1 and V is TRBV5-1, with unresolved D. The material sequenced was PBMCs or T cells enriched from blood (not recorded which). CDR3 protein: CASSQDMNTEAFF. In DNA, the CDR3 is TGCGCCAGCAGCCAGGATATGAACACTGAAGCTTTCTTT.